The rows below give T cell receptor beta chains drawn from one sample of a study of blood T cell repertoires in COVID-19. TCRdb keeps only in-frame clones here, not all; method: immunoSEQ multiplex PCR. The sample lists about 160,000 clones, about 81% occurring once. Sequencing input: peripheral blood. The receptors were gathered from a human donor in a cohort sampled during active COVID-19. Both conserved end residues are part of each CDR3. The order of the fields is clone size, V gene, J gene, D gene, CDR3 DNA, CDR3 protein. D genes are given only for firm matches. Expanded clones are given a class, and other clones once, few, many or no size at all.

size: .; V: TRBV27; J: TRBJ2-5; D: .; DNA: TGTGCCAGCAGTTCTTACGCTTCGGGGGAAGAGACCCAGTACTTC; CDR3: CASSSYASGEETQYF
size: medium-sized; V: TRBV27; J: TRBJ1-2; D: .; DNA: TGTGCCAGCAGTTTTGAGGGAAACTATGGCTACACCTTC; CDR3: CASSFEGNYGYTF
size: .; V: TRBV6-6; J: TRBJ1-4; D: TRBD1; DNA: TGTGCCAGCAGTCGGGACAGGGGGGGTGAAAAACTGTTTTTT; CDR3: CASSRDRGGEKLFF
size: few; V: TRBV19; J: TRBJ2-3; D: TRBD1; DNA: TGTGCCGGCCCCTGGGGACAGTTTTTAGATACGCAGTATTTT; CDR3: CAGPWGQFLDTQYF
size: .; V: TRBV19; J: TRBJ1-5; D: TRBD1; DNA: TGTGCCAGTAGCAACAGGGGCGGGGAGCAGCCCCAGCATTTT; CDR3: CASSNRGGEQPQHF
size: .; V: TRBV7-2; J: TRBJ1-5; D: TRBD1; DNA: TGTGCCAGCAGCGACTACAGGGGGCGGAGCAATCAGCCCCAGCATTTT; CDR3: CASSDYRGRSNQPQHF
size: .; V: TRBV23-1; J: TRBJ1-5; D: .; DNA: TGCGCCAGCAGCGACGTAGGGGTATCCAATCAGCCCCAGCATTTT; CDR3: CASSDVGVSNQPQHF
size: .; V: TRBV30; J: TRBJ2-3; D: TRBD2; DNA: TGTGCTTTAAGCGGGGGGGCGATAGATACGCAGTATTTT; CDR3: CALSGGAIDTQYF
size: .; V: TRBV18; J: TRBJ1-5; D: TRBD1; DNA: TGTGCCAGCTCACTAACGGGACAGGGGAATCAGCCCCAGCATTTT; CDR3: CASSLTGQGNQPQHF
size: .; V: TRBV12-3/TRBV12-4; J: TRBJ2-7; D: TRBD2; DNA: TGTGCCAGCAGGACTAGCGGCTCCTACGAGCAGTACTTC; CDR3: CASRTSGSYEQYF
size: .; V: TRBV20-1; J: TRBJ2-7; D: .; DNA: TGCAGTGCTAGTGGTCTATTAAACGGACGGAAGGAGGCCGAGCAGTACTTC; CDR3: CSASGLLNGRKEAEQYF
size: medium-sized; V: TRBV30; J: TRBJ2-2; D: TRBD1; DNA: TGTGCCTGGACCGGGGACAGGGATCGGAGCACCGGGGAGCTGTTTTTT; CDR3: CAWTGDRDRSTGELFF
size: .; V: TRBV7-3; J: TRBJ2-7; D: TRBD2; DNA: TGTGCCAGCAGCTTCACGGGGGGTTCCTACGAGCAGTACTTC; CDR3: CASSFTGGSYEQYF
size: .; V: TRBV27; J: TRBJ2-1; D: .; DNA: TGTGCCAGCAGTTTAAGACTAGTGGATCTTGAGCAGTTCTTC; CDR3: CASSLRLVDLEQFF
size: .; V: TRBV10-1; J: TRBJ2-3; D: .; DNA: TGCGCCAGCAGTGAGGGGGGGACAGCTACAGATACGCAGTATTTT; CDR3: CASSEGGTATDTQYF
size: few; V: TRBV7-8; J: TRBJ1-1; D: .; DNA: TGTGCCAGCAGCTCCCTCGGCGGGGACACTGAAGCTTTCTTT; CDR3: CASSSLGGDTEAFF
size: .; V: TRBV5-5; J: TRBJ2-1; D: TRBD2; DNA: TGTGCCAGCAAAACCGGGACTAGCGTAAATGAGCAGTTCTTC; CDR3: CASKTGTSVNEQFF
size: many; V: TRBV10-3; J: TRBJ2-7; D: .; DNA: TGTGCCATCACAGGGGCCCGAGAATACGAGCAGTACTTC; CDR3: CAITGAREYEQYF
size: .; V: TRBV27; J: TRBJ1-1; D: TRBD1; DNA: TGTGCCAGTACAGACAGGGGGCCGAACACTGAAGCTTTCTTT; CDR3: CASTDRGPNTEAFF
size: .; V: TRBV19; J: TRBJ1-5; D: .; DNA: TGTGCCAGTAGTATTGGCGGTGTTGGCAATCAGCCCCAGCATTTT; CDR3: CASSIGGVGNQPQHF
size: .; V: TRBV5-1; J: TRBJ2-3; D: TRBD1; DNA: TGCGCCAGCAGCGCAAGGGACAGGCTAGCCAAGACAGATACGCAGTATTTT; CDR3: CASSARDRLAKTDTQYF
size: .; V: TRBV6-2/TRBV6-3; J: TRBJ1-1; D: .; DNA: TGTGCCAGCAGTTACTCGCGGGCTGAAGCTTTCTTT; CDR3: CASSYSRAEAFF
size: .; V: TRBV20-1; J: TRBJ1-5; D: .; DNA: TGCAGTGCTAGTGAGAGGTATAGCAATCAGCCCCAGCATTTT; CDR3: CSASERYSNQPQHF
size: .; V: TRBV2; J: TRBJ2-5; D: .; DNA: TGTGCCAGCAGTGAAGAGTTACGGGGACAAGAGACCCAGTACTTC; CDR3: CASSEELRGQETQYF
size: few; V: TRBV10-1; J: TRBJ2-7; D: TRBD1; DNA: TGCGCCAGCAGTACCTACAGGGGTATTGACTCCTACGAGCAGTACTTC; CDR3: CASSTYRGIDSYEQYF
size: .; V: TRBV7-3; J: TRBJ2-5; D: .; DNA: TGTGCCAGCAGCTTAAACTCGCTCTCCCAAGAGACCCAGTACTTC; CDR3: CASSLNSLSQETQYF
size: .; V: TRBV5-5; J: TRBJ2-3; D: TRBD1; DNA: TGTGCCAGCAGCTTGACTACAGGGGGCAAGACAGATACGCAGTATTTT; CDR3: CASSLTTGGKTDTQYF
size: .; V: TRBV10-2; J: TRBJ2-1; D: .; DNA: TGCGCCAGCAGGCTGTCAGGGGTCAATGAGCAGTTCTTC; CDR3: CASRLSGVNEQFF
size: .; V: TRBV19; J: TRBJ2-1; D: TRBD2; DNA: TGTGCCAGTAGTCAACGACTAGCGGGGGGACGCAGTTATCTTAGCTCCTACAATGAGCAGTTCTTC; CDR3: CASSQRLAGGRSYLSSYNEQFF
size: .; V: TRBV10-3; J: TRBJ1-1; D: TRBD1; DNA: TGTGCCATCAGAGGGACAGGGAACAGTAACACTGAAGCTTTCTTT; CDR3: CAIRGTGNSNTEAFF
size: few; V: TRBV6-1; J: TRBJ1-5; D: .; DNA: TGTGCCAGCAGTGACGGCGGTGGAAGCAATCAGCCCCAGCATTTT; CDR3: CASSDGGGSNQPQHF
size: .; V: TRBV5-6; J: TRBJ1-2; D: TRBD1; DNA: TGTGCCAGCAGCCGAGGACAGGAACACTATGGCTACACCTTC; CDR3: CASSRGQEHYGYTF